The source of this T cell receptor (beta chain) is a study of cytomegalovirus exposure and HLA in healthy donors. The CDR3 runs to 15 residues. V was pared by 1 base and J by 7 bases, with 11 bases between. Per the germline V gene, CDR1 is SGHDN and CDR2 is FVKESK. The primer mix had 60 Vbeta and 13 Jbeta primers. Sequencing was performed with immunoSEQ multiplex PCR; in TCRdb, only in-frame clones are kept and a portion is missing. The table shows around 150,000 clones, with about four fifths occurring only once. Sequencing used PBMCs. The chain combines TRBV14 with TRBJ1-6, with D unresolved. This TCR came from a woman aged 25 to 39 in good health and CMV-seropositive. CDR3 DNA: TGTGCCAGCAGCCAAGTTGGAGGAGGGAATTCACCCCTCCACTTT. It is translated as CASSQVGGGNSPLHF.